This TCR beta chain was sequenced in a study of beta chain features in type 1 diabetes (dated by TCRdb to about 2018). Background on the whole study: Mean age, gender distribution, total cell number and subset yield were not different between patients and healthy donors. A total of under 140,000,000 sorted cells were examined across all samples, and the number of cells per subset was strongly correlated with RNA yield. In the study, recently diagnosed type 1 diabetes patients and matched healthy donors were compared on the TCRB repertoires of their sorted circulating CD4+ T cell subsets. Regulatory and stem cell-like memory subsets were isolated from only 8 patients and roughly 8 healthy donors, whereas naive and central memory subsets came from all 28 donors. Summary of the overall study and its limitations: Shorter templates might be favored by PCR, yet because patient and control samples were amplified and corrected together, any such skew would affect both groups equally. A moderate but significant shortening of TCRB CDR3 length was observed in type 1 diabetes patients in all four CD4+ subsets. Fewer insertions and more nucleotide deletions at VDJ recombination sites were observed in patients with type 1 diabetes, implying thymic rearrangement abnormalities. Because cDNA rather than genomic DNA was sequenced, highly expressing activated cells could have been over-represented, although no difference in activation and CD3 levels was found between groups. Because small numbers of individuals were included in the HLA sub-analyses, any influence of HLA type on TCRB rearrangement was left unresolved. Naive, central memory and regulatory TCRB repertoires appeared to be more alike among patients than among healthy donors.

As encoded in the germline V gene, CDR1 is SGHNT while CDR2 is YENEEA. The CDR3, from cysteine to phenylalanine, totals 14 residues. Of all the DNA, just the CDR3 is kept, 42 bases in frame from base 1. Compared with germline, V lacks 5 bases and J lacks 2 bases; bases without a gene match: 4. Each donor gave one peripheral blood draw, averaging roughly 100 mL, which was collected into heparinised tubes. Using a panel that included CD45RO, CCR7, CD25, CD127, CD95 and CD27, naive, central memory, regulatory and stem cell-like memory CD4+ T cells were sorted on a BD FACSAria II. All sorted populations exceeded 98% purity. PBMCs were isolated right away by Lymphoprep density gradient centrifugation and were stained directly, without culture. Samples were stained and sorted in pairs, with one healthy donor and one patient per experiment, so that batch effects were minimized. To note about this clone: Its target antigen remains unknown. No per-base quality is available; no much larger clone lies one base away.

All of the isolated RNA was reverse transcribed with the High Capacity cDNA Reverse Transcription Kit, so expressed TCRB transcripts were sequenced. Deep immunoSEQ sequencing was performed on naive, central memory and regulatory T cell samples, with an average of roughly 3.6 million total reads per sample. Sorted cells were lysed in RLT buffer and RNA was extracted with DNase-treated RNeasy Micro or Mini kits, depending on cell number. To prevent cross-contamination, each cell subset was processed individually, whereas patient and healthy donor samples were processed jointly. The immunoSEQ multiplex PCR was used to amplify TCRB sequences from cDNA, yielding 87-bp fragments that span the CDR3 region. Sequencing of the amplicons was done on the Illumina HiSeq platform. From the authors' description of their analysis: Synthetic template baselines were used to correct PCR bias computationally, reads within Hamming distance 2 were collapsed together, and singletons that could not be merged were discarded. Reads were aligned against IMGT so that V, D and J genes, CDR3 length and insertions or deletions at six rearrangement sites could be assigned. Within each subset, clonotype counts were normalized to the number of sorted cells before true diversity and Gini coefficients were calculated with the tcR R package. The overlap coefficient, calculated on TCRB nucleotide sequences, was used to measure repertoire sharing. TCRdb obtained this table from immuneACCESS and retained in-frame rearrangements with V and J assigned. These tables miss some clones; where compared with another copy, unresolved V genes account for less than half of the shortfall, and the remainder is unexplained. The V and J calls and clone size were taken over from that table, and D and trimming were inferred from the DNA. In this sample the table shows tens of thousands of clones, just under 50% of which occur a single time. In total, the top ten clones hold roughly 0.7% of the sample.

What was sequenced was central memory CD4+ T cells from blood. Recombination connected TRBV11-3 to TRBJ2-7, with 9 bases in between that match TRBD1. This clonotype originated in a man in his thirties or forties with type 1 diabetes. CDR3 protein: CASSPRQGAYEQYF. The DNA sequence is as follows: TGTGCCAGCAGCCCCCGACAGGGGGCCTACGAGCAGTACTTC.